The source of this TCR beta chain is a study of CD8 T cells in Susac syndrome. Germline CDR1 reads SGHTA; CDR2 reads FQGNSA. The CDR3 runs to 15 residues. With 4 bases removed from V and 9 bases from J, the gap between germline ends came to 19 bases. Random hexamers were used to reverse transcribe about 0.45 to 1 ug of RNA. TCRdb reprocessed the immunoSEQ multiplex PCR reads via MiXCR and lists one record per CDR3 protein. The sample lists 150,000 to 200,000 distinct CDR3 sequences; approximately 94% were seen once. This chain uses TRBV7-2 with TRBJ2-1; a weak D match, TRBD2 (6 bases). The sample comprised CD4+ T cells from PBMCs. This receptor was obtained from a human donor with multiple sclerosis. CDR3 in amino acids: CASSSSGTVVTEQFF. The DNA for the CDR3 is TGTGCCAGCAGCTCCTCCGGGACTGTTGTTACTGAGCAGTTCTTC.